The entry below describes one TCR beta chain. The junction and the germline gene differ at one end; a read error may be behind it. MiXCR, applied by TCRdb to the PCR reads, yields one record per CDR3 protein. Of 100,000 or so distinct CDR3 sequences in the sample, about 21% were seen once. The data were taken from a study of molecular identifiers for immune sequencing clone quantification. The CDR3 spans 14 residues. Germline loops: CDR1 ENHRY, CDR2 SYGVKD. The chain recombines TRBV10-3 with TRBJ2-7, with D tentatively TRBD1 (6 bases). Sequenced sample: naive CD8+ T cells from blood, with Jurkat cell RNA spiked in. As for subset: FACS-sorted CD8+CD4-CCR7+CD45RA+ naive T cells. The TCR comes from a human donor in good health. Some libraries in this study had Jurkat cell RNA spiked in. The DNA for the CDR3 is TGTGCCATCGGTGAGGGCAGGGGCAGCAACCGGCAGTACTTC. Translation: CAIGEGRGSNRQYF.